This T cell receptor (beta chain) came from a study of cytomegalovirus exposure and HLA in healthy donors. This CDR3 comprises 12 residues. Germline V gene data show CDR1 as SNHLY and CDR2 as FYNNEI. V shed 8 bases and J shed 5 bases, with 12 bases lying between them. Points from the study as a whole: The listing of 150 to 200 TCR beta chains classed them as cytomegalovirus-associated. The classifier, whose performance was assessed in both the original and validation cohorts, reportedly diagnosed cytomegalovirus status with high specificity and sensitivity. The tendency of first-cohort TCR clusters to co-occur in the 120 or so validation repertoires was the finding of a later analysis. Most TCR sequences showed up rarely, but some public TCRs showed up in many donors.

The repertoire was sequenced with immunoSEQ multiplex PCR; TCRdb's copy has only in-frame clones and lacks some. The sample lists about 76,000 clones; approximately 94% were seen once. To note about this clone: Its antigen is still unknown.

The rearrangement uses TRBV2 and TRBJ1-1; a weak D match, TRBD1 (6 bases). The sequenced sample was PBMCs. The sequence was collected from a woman aged 18-35 years in good health and CMV-seronegative. CDR3: CASRIGGTEAFF. The CDR3 DNA reads TGTGCCAGCCGGATAGGGGGTACTGAAGCTTTCTTT. Filled out from reference TRBV2 and TRBJ1-1, the complete variable domain reads EPEVTQTPSHQVTQMGQEVILRCVPISNHLYFYWYRQILGQKVEFLVSFYNNEISEKSEIFDDQFSVERPDGSNFTLKIRSTKLEDSAMYFCASRIGGTEAFFGQGTRLTVV.